One sample yielded the 29 T cell receptor beta chains listed below, sequenced in a study of TIL therapy for anti-PD-1-resistant metastatic lung cancer. The immunoSEQ assay was v3. TCRdb's table, derived via immunoSEQ multiplex PCR, lists solely in-frame clones and lacks some. This sample has 50,000 or so clones; 60% to 85% occur once, and the top ten carry 5.6%. The time point here: pre-treatment sample, taken before nivolumab and TIL therapy. Pleural nodules or supraclavicular lymph nodes made up most of the excised metastases sampled. Sequencing was performed on tumor tissue, taken at baseline. Receptors originate from a person aged 25 to 80 with non-small cell lung cancer.

This clone was recorded a few times. For the CDR3, the DNA is TGCGCCAGCAGCTTGGCCGTGGGAATAGGTGAAAAACTGTTTTTT. Its translation: CASSLAVGIGEKLFF. This chain connects TRBV5-1 to TRBJ1-4; D uncertain. The V and J ends lost 0 bases and 7 bases respectively, with 13 bases between them. This CDR3 is built from 15 residues. The germline gives CDR1 SGHRS, CDR2 YFSETQ. The complete variable domain, with remaining parts taken from reference TRBV5-1 and TRBJ1-4, reads KAGVTQTPRYLIKTRGQQVTLSCSPISGHRSVSWYQQTPGQGLQFLFEYFSETQRNKGNFPGRFSGRQFSNSRSEMNVSTLELGDSALYLCASSLAVGIGEKLFFGSGTQLSVL.

The V and J genes are TRBV6-1 and TRBJ1-2, with a tentative D call TRBD1 (5 bases). CDR3 length equals 13 residues. The ends were cut back, 0 bases at V and 6 bases at J, with 8 bases in the middle. Looked up from germline, CDR1 is MNHNS and CDR2 is SASEGT. The DNA of the CDR3 is TGTGCCAGCAGTGAAGCGTACAGGAATGGCTACACCTTC. Its protein is CASSEAYRNGYTF.

The genes are TRBV5-1 and TRBJ2-1; D is perhaps TRBD1 or TRBD2 (5 bases each). The CDR3 consists of 16 residues. CDR1 and CDR2 from the germline V gene are SGHRS and YFSETQ. V was pared by 0 bases and J by 5 bases, with 15 bases between. The CDR3: CASSLDGTVWDNEQFF. CDR3 in DNA: TGCGCCAGCAGCTTGGATGGGACGGTGTGGGACAATGAGCAGTTCTTC.

The chain recombines TRBV14 with TRBJ1-6; D remains ambiguous. The CDR3 has 13 residues. Per the germline V gene, CDR1 is SGHDN and CDR2 is FVKESK. Trimming removed 1 base from V and 8 bases from J, with 6 bases in between. CDR3 loop: CASSQGEYSPLHF. DNA of the CDR3: TGTGCCAGCAGCCAAGGGGAATATTCACCCCTCCACTTT.

This chain links TRBV7-9 with TRBJ2-3; 7 bases are shared with TRBD2. V gave up 8 bases and J gave up 6 bases; unmatched junction bases: 5. From germline, CDR1 is SEHNR and CDR2 FQNEAQ (reference sequence). The CDR3 is 12 amino acids. CDR3 bases: TGTGCCAGCCGGGGCGGGAGTGATACGCAGTATTTT. It codes for CASRGGSDTQYF.

This chain joins TRBV27 and TRBJ2-7; the D gene is possibly TRBD2 (5 bases). V was clipped by 4 bases and J by 1 base, with 8 bases between them. CDR1 and CDR2 (germline): MNHEY, SMNVEV (reference sequence). There are 13 residues in the CDR3. The CDR3 region is CASSYGDSYEQYF. The CDR3 DNA is TGTGCCAGCAGTTACGGGGATTCCTACGAGCAGTACTTC.

The rearrangement uses TRBV7-2 and TRBJ2-2, with a tentative D call TRBD2 (6 bases). Germline V gives CDR1 SGHTA, CDR2 FQGNSA. This CDR3 contains 19 residues. The V gene lost 1 base and the J gene lost 1 base, with 19 bases spanning the gap. CDR3 nucleotide sequence: TGTGCCAGCAGCTTAGTTCGGGTTGACGCGGGATTGAACACCGGGGAGCTGTTTTTT. It codes for CASSLVRVDAGLNTGELFF.

This clone was picked up one time. The CDR3 loop is CATSRDASNQPQHF. In DNA form, the CDR3 reads TGTGCCACCAGCAGAGACGCGAGCAATCAGCCCCAGCATTTT. The genes are TRBV15 and TRBJ1-5, with unresolved D. The V end lost 0 bases, the J end lost 1 base, and 4 bases lay between the germline ends. The CDR3 loop spans 14 amino acids. From germline, CDR1 is LNHNV and CDR2 YYDKDF (reference sequence). The variable domain in full, completed from reference TRBV15 and TRBJ1-5, reads DAMVIQNPRYQVTQFGKPVTLSCSQTLNHNVMYWYQQKSSQAPKLLFHYYDKDFNNEADTPDNFQSRRPNTSFCFLDIRSPGLGDTAMYLCATSRDASNQPQHFGDGTRLSIL.

This clone has a single count. The chain couples TRBV7-9 to TRBJ1-1; D gene uncertain. Trimming pared 0 bases from V and 5 bases from J, leaving 10 bases between. Germline CDR1 SEHNR, CDR2 FQNEAQ (reference sequence). The CDR3 length is 14 residues. The CDR3 region is CASSLALGGTEAFF. The CDR3 DNA follows: TGTGCCAGCAGCTTAGCTTTAGGAGGGACTGAAGCTTTCTTT.

The rearrangement uses TRBV13 and TRBJ2-7, with unresolved D. This CDR3 has 12 amino acids. The germline V gene has CDR1 PRHDT and CDR2 FYEKMQ (reference sequence). V lost 3 bases and J 2 bases, leaving 5 bases between the germline ends. The CDR3 here is CASSFGPYEQYF. The CDR3 bases are TGTGCCAGCAGCTTTGGCCCCTACGAGCAGTACTTC.

In its sample, this clone is medium-sized. J is TRBJ1-1 and V is TRBV4-2; D is unclear. Between the trimmed V and J ends, which lost 1 base and 4 bases, there was a span of 10 bases. The CDR3 runs to 14 residues. Germline CDR1 LGHNA, CDR2 YNFKEQ. The CDR3 DNA reads as TGTGCCAGCAGCCAAGTGAAAAAGGGCACTGAAGCTTTCTTT. Translated, it gives CASSQVKKGTEAFF.

The gene calls are TRBV25-1 and TRBJ2-5, with 10 bases aligning to TRBD2. The CDR3 is 16 amino acids. Trimming removed 1 base from V and 6 bases from J; junction bases left unmatched: 8. CDR1 is MGHDK, CDR2 SYGVNS, per germline. The CDR3 bases are TGTGCCAGCAGTGAATGGGGTCTAGCGGGAGATAAGACCCAGTACTTC. Translating it yields CASSEWGLAGDKTQYF.

This clone was detected only once. The chain links TRBV4-1 to TRBJ2-5; D is undetermined. Germline V CDR1 and CDR2: MGHRA, YSYEKL. The CDR3 length is 14 residues. V lost 1 base and J 3 bases, leaving 9 bases between the germline ends. The CDR3 loop is CASSQGGGKETQYF. DNA of the CDR3: TGCGCCAGCAGCCAAGGAGGTGGAAAAGAGACCCAGTACTTC.

The V call is TRBV18, the J call TRBJ2-7; 7 positions agree with TRBD2. Germline V gene lookup returns CDR1 KGHSH and CDR2 LQKENI. The CDR3 has 14 residues. J lost 5 bases, V lost 3 bases, and 7 bases had no gene match. CDR3 DNA sequence: TGTGCCAGCTCACCGGGAGGGGCAATCGACGAGCAGTACTTC. Amino acids: CASSPGGAIDEQYF. Full variable domain (outside the CDR3, taken from reference TRBV18 and TRBJ2-7): NAGVMQNPRHLVRRRGQEARLRCSPMKGHSHVYWYRQLPEEGLKFMVYLQKENIIDESGMPKERFSAEFPKEGPSILRIQQVVRGDSAAYFCASSPGGAIDEQYFGPGTRLTVT.

This clone has just one count. J is TRBJ2-5 and V is TRBV6-5, with TRBD1 identical over 10 bases. The CDR3 extends over 16 amino acids. V lost 2 bases to trimming and J lost 3 bases; unmatched junction nucleotides: 6. CDR1 and CDR2 (germline): MNHEY, SVGAGI. The CDR3 is CASSYPGGTGEETQYF. The CDR3 DNA is TGTGCCAGCAGTTACCCCGGTGGGACAGGGGAAGAGACCCAGTACTTC.

V and J are TRBV19 and TRBJ1-5, with D unclear. Per the germline V gene, CDR1 is LNHDA and CDR2 is SQIVND (reference sequence). V was shortened by 3 bases and J by 6 bases, with 12 bases between the two germline ends. The CDR3 totals 14 residues. The CDR3 DNA follows: TGTGCCAGTAGTATGGAAGGTCTCCTTCAGCCCCAGCATTTT. Its translation: CASSMEGLLQPQHF. The full variable domain, with the rest looked up from reference TRBV19 and TRBJ1-5, is DGGITQSPKYLFRKEGQNVTLSCEQNLNHDAMYWYRQDPGQGLRLIYYSQIVNDFQKGDIAEGYSVSREKKESFPLTVTSAQKNPTAFYLCASSMEGLLQPQHFGDGTRLSIL.

The chain recombines TRBV9 with TRBJ1-4, with D unclear. Germline CDR1 SGDLS, CDR2 YYNGEE. CDR3 length: 14 amino acids. V was clipped by 0 bases and J by 8 bases, with 11 bases between them. The CDR3 here is CASSVDQGKEKLFF. CDR3 coding DNA: TGTGCCAGCAGCGTAGACCAAGGGAAGGAAAAACTGTTTTTT. Filled out from reference TRBV9 and TRBJ1-4, the complete variable domain reads DSGVTQTPKHLITATGQRVTLRCSPRSGDLSVYWYQQSLDQGLQFLIQYYNGEERAKGNILERFSAQQFPDLHSELNLSSLELGDSALYFCASSVDQGKEKLFFGSGTQLSVL.

In its sample, this clone was seen a few times. The chain couples TRBV30 to TRBJ1-2, with a possible D match to TRBD1 (6 bases). V was pared by 0 bases and J by 2 bases, with 10 bases between. The CDR3 loop spans 14 amino acids. The V gene's germline CDR1 is GTSNPN and CDR2 SVGIG (reference sequence). The CDR3 here is CAWSVLQGNYGYTF. In nucleotides, the CDR3 is TGTGCCTGGAGTGTACTACAGGGAAACTATGGCTACACCTTC.

This rearrangement joins TRBV7-7 to TRBJ2-5; either TRBD1 or TRBD2 may supply D (6 bases each). Germline CDR1 and CDR2: SSHAT and FNYEAQ (reference sequence). The CDR3 runs 15 residues. V was shortened by 3 bases and J by 2 bases, with 13 bases between the two germline ends. CDR3 loop: CASSFGGGQQETQYF. The CDR3 coding sequence is TGTGCCAGCAGCTTCGGAGGGGGGCAGCAAGAGACCCAGTACTTC.

This chain links TRBV28 with TRBJ2-7; TRBD1 might be the D (7 bases). The CDR3 has 14 amino acids. Deletions cut 7 bases from V and 5 bases from J, with 18 bases between. The germline CDR1 and CDR2 sequences are MDHEN and SYDVKM. Here the CDR3 reads CASKGGQSFHEQYF. DNA for the CDR3: TGTGCCAGCAAGGGGGGACAGAGTTTCCACGAGCAGTACTTC.

The CDR3 sequence is CASSLRWRDSYEQYF. Here the CDR3 DNA reads TGTGCCAGCAGTTTGAGGTGGCGGGACTCCTACGAGCAGTACTTC. The rearrangement uses TRBV28 and TRBJ2-7, with a tentative D call TRBD2 (6 bases). The V and J ends lost 3 bases and 0 bases respectively, with 12 bases between them. Germline CDR1 MDHEN, CDR2 SYDVKM. The CDR3 sequence is 15 residues long.

In DNA, the CDR3 is TGTGCCAGTCGGCCGGGACAGGACATCTACGAGCAGTACTTC. Translated, it gives CASRPGQDIYEQYF. This rearrangement joins TRBV19 to TRBJ2-5; 8 bases fit TRBD1. The J call may be mistaken, given a closer DNA end match to TRBJ2-7. The CDR3 is 14 residues long. Germline CDR1 reads LNHDA; CDR2 reads SQIVND (reference sequence).

V and J are TRBV6-6 and TRBJ1-4; D remains ambiguous. The CDR3 is made up of 15 amino acids. Germline CDR1 and CDR2: MNHNY and SVGAGI (reference sequence). The V and J ends lost 6 bases and 0 bases respectively, with 11 bases between them. CDR3 nucleotides: TGTGCCAGCAGACGAGCGGTCGCAACTAATGAAAAACTGTTTTTT. It translates to CASRRAVATNEKLFF.

The CDR3: CASSTGDLGQETQYF. CDR3 coding DNA: TGTGCCAGCAGTACAGGGGATTTGGGGCAAGAGACCCAGTACTTC. The chain employs TRBV6-5 and TRBJ2-5; 7 bases map to TRBD1. V trimming: 5 bases; J trimming: 2 bases; junction bases outside the gene matches: 8. CDR1 is MNHEY and CDR2 is SVGAGI in the germline V gene. CDR3 length: 15 residues.

The chain links TRBV5-1 to TRBJ1-1; weak D call: TRBD1 (5 bases). CDR1 and CDR2 from the germline V gene are SGHRS and YFSETQ. With 4 bases removed from V and 0 bases from J, the gap between germline ends came to 16 bases. This CDR3 is 16 amino acids long. CDR3: CASSPTRVIMNTEAFF. The CDR3 DNA sequence: TGCGCCAGCAGCCCAACCAGGGTAATCATGAACACTGAAGCTTTCTTT.

The V gene is TRBV6-1, the J gene TRBJ2-1; 15 nucleotides align to TRBD2. V shed 7 bases and J 14 bases; nucleotides not matched to a gene: 9. CDR1 is MNHNS, CDR2 SASEGT, per germline. The CDR3 is 14 amino acids. The CDR3 sequence is CASTRTSGGVVEFF. DNA of the CDR3: TGTGCCAGCACAAGGACTAGCGGGGGGGTAGTGGAGTTCTTC.

The chain recombines TRBV5-6 with TRBJ1-6; the match to TRBD1 covers 7 bases. Per the germline V gene, CDR1 is SGHDT and CDR2 is YYEEEE. V shed 4 bases and J 6 bases; nucleotides not matched to a gene: 4. The CDR3 consists of 14 residues. CDR3 residues: CASSLQGTNSPLHF. Written as DNA, the CDR3 is TGTGCCAGCAGCCTACAGGGGACTAATTCACCCCTCCACTTT.

The V and J genes are TRBV2 and TRBJ2-3; TRBD2 matches at 9 bases. The CDR3 loop spans 15 amino acids. The V and J ends lost 8 bases and 0 bases, in that order; junction bases with no gene match: 6. Germline loops: CDR1 SNHLY, CDR2 FYNNEI. The CDR3, as DNA: TGTGCCAGCCAGACTAGCGGATTTAGCACAGATACGCAGTATTTT. Translation: CASQTSGFSTDTQYF.

This chain joins TRBV27 and TRBJ2-7, with 8 bases matching TRBD1. CDR1 is MNHEY and CDR2 is SMNVEV in the germline V gene (reference sequence). The CDR3 spans 15 residues. V shed 5 bases and J 0 bases; nucleotides not matched to a gene: 6. The CDR3 nucleotides read TGTGCCAGCAGTCGGCGGACAGGGAGCTCCTACGAGCAGTACTTC. Its translation is CASSRRTGSSYEQYF.